This paragraph covers one T cell receptor beta chain sequence. Its antigen remains unidentified. TCRdb reanalysed the 5' RACE reads using MiXCR and keeps one entry per CDR3 protein. The sample consists of 400,000 or so distinct CDR3 sequences, around 26% of them appearing once. CDR1 MGHRA and CDR2 YSYEKL come from the germline V gene. The CDR3 has 18 amino acids. V was pared by 0 bases and J by 5 bases, with 20 bases between. These data originate in a study of CD8 T cells in ankylosing spondylitis. Study observations and caveats: A motif in TCR beta, a set of under 10 highly homologous variants, appeared characteristic of ankylosing spondylitis blood. Clones tied to disease were said to be significantly enriched in matched ankylosing spondylitis synovial fluid.

This TCR derives from a male donor with ankylosing spondylitis. What was sequenced was blood, either unsorted or a sorted T cell fraction (not recorded which). The V gene is TRBV4-1, the J gene TRBJ1-3, with TRBD1 as a possible D gene (5 bases). CDR3 coding DNA: TGCGCCAGCAGCCAAGATGCCCATCGAGGGGACCACCGAAACACCATATATTTT. This gives the protein CASSQDAHRGDHRNTIYF.